Sequencing of this T cell receptor (beta chain) was carried out in a study of T cells in Graves' hyperthyroidism and ophthalmopathy. Study-wide findings and caveats: Blood samples included most of the expanded thyroid clonotypes exceeding 0.001. Model output signaled ophthalmopathy a median approximately 6 months ahead of onset.

The CDR3 regions of TCR beta were amplified from RNA transcripts. HTBI primers were employed in a first-round RT-PCR of the TCR CDR3. One entry per CDR3 protein, called by TCRdb with MiXCR from the multiplex PCR reads. The sample holds 500,000 to 800,000 distinct CDR3 sequences, over 40% seen once. Every diagnosis used clinical symptoms, serum thyroxine and TRAb, thyroid ultrasound and orbital computed tomography. This clonotype appeared a few times. What it binds is not known. Germline values: CDR1 SGDLS, CDR2 YYNGEE. CDR3 size: 17 residues. V lost 3 bases to trimming and J lost 2 bases; unmatched junction nucleotides: 13.

The sequencing input was peripheral blood or thyroid tissue (not recorded which). V and J are TRBV9 and TRBJ2-5; 7 bases agree with TRBD1. The sequence was obtained from an adult man with Graves' disease, either hyperthyroidism or ophthalmopathy (not recorded which). This chain's CDR3 is CASSATRNRGLQETQYF. The CDR3 DNA is TGTGCCAGCAGCGCGACCCGAAACAGGGGCCTTCAAGAGACCCAGTACTTC.